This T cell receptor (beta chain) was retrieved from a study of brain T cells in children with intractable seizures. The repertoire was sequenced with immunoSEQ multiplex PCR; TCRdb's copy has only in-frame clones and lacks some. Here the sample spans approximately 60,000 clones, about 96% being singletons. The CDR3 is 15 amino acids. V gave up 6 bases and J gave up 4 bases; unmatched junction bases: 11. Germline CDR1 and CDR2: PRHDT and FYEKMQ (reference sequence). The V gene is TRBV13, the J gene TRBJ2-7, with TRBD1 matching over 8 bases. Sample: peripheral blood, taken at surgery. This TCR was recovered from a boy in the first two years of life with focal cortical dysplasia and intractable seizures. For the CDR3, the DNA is TGTGCCAGCAGTACGGACAGGGAAGGGAGGTACGAGCAGTACTTC. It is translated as CASSTDREGRYEQYF.